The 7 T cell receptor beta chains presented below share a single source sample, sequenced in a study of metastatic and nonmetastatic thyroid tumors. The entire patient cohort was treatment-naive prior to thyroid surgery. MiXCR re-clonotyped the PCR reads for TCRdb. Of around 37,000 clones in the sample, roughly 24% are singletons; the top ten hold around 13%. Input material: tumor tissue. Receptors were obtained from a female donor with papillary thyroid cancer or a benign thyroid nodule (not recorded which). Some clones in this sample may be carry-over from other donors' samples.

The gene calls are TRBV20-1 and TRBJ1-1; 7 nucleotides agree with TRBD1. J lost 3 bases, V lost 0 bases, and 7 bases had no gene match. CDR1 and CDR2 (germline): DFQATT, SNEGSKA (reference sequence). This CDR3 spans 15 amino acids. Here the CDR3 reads CSARDRTGAHTEAFF. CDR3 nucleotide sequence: TGCAGTGCTAGAGATCGAACAGGGGCCCACACTGAAGCTTTCTTT.

The CDR3 DNA reads as TGTGCCAGCAGCTTCGGACCCCAGGATGATACGCAGTATTTT. Translated, it gives CASSFGPQDDTQYF. The V and J genes are TRBV7-3 and TRBJ2-3; D remains ambiguous. The CDR3 totals 14 residues. Per the germline V gene, CDR1 is SGHTA and CDR2 is FQGTGA. Trimming left V 3 bases short and J 6 bases short, with 13 bases between.

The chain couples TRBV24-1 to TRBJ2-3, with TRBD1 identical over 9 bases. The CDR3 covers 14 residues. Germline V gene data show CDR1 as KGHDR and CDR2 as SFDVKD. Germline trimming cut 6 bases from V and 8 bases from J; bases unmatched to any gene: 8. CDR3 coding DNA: TGTGCCACCAGTCTGGGACAGGGATCAGGTACGCAGTATTTT. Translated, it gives CATSLGQGSGTQYF.

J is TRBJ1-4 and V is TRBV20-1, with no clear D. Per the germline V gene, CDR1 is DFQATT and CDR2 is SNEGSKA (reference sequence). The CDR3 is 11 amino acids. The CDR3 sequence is CAQRNNEKLFF. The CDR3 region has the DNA TGCGCCCAGCGAAATAATGAAAAACTGTTTTTT.

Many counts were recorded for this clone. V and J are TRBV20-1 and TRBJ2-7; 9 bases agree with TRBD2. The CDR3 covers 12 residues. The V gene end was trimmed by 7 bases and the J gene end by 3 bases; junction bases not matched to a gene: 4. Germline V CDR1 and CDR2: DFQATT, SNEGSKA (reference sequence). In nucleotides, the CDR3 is TGCAGTGAGAGGACTAGCGTCTACGAGCAGTACTTC. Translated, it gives CSERTSVYEQYF.

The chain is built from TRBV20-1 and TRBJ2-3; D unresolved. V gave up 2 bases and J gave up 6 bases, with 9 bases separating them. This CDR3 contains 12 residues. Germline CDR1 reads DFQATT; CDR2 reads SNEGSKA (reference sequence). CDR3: CSARSLLDTQYF. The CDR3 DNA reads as TGCAGTGCTAGATCCTTGCTGGATACGCAGTATTTT.

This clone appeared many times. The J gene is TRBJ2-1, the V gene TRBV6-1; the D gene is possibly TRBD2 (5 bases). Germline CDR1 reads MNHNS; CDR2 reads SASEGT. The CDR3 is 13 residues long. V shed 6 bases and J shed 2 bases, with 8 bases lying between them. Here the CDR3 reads CASRTTPYNEQFF. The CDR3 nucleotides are TGTGCCAGCAGGACTACTCCCTACAATGAGCAGTTCTTC.